The 16 T cell receptor beta chains given below trace back to one sample, sequenced in a study of somatic mutations in cytotoxic T cells in rheumatoid arthritis. Assay used: immunoSEQ multiplex PCR; TCRdb lists only in-frame clones, some missing. The data show roughly 11,000 clones, 65% to 75% seen once. The sample comprised CD8+ T cells sorted from blood. Receptors originate from a man between 70 and 80 years old in good health.

This chain joins TRBV15 and TRBJ2-5; 7 positions agree with TRBD1. The V and J ends lost 6 bases and 5 bases, in that order; junction bases with no gene match: 9. The CDR3 totals 14 residues. Germline V gives CDR1 LNHNV, CDR2 YYDKDF (reference sequence). The CDR3 sequence is CATSEGAAGETQYF. In DNA form, the CDR3 reads TGTGCCACCAGTGAGGGGGCCGCTGGGGAGACCCAGTACTTC.

The chain carries TRBV27 and TRBJ2-2; D is unclear. This CDR3 is 11 amino acids long. Germline V gene lookup returns CDR1 MNHEY and CDR2 SMNVEV (reference sequence). Trimming left V 4 bases short and J 8 bases short, with 5 bases between. The CDR3 spells CASSSQGELFF. CDR3 sequence (DNA): TGTGCCAGCAGTTCACAGGGGGAGCTGTTTTTT.

The CDR3 coding sequence is TGTGCCAGTAGCCCGGGACTAGCTTCCTACGAGCAGTACTTC. As protein: CASSPGLASYEQYF. The chain uses TRBV19 and TRBJ2-7; TRBD2 matches 9 bases. The junction had 4 bases not matched to a gene; V was cut back by 6 bases and J by 1 base. Germline V gives CDR1 LNHDA, CDR2 SQIVND (reference sequence). The CDR3 runs to 14 residues.

This clone was detected only a few times. The chain joins TRBV2 to TRBJ2-7; 9 bases match TRBD1. V shed 6 bases and J 4 bases; nucleotides not matched to a gene: 7. The germline gives CDR1 SNHLY, CDR2 FYNNEI. There are 14 residues in the CDR3. The CDR3 loop reads CASREDRGSYEQYF. The CDR3 region has the DNA TGTGCCAGCAGGGAGGACAGGGGAAGTTACGAGCAGTACTTC. Using reference TRBV2 and TRBJ2-7 for the parts outside the CDR3, the full variable domain is EPEVTQTPSHQVTQMGQEVILRCVPISNHLYFYWYRQILGQKVEFLVSFYNNEISEKSEIFDDQFSVERPDGSNFTLKIRSTKLEDSAMYFCASREDRGSYEQYFGPGTRLTVT.

The rearrangement uses TRBV27 and TRBJ1-2, with D perhaps matching TRBD1 (5 bases). The CDR3 is 13 residues long. V dropped 3 bases and J dropped 7 bases, with 12 bases sitting between them. Per the germline V gene, CDR1 is MNHEY and CDR2 is SMNVEV (reference sequence). CDR3 loop: CASSLGVGLGYTF. Here the CDR3 DNA reads TGTGCCAGCAGTTTGGGCGTGGGGCTTGGCTACACCTTC.

This rearrangement joins TRBV13 to TRBJ2-5; D is possibly TRBD1 or TRBD2 (5 bases each). Germline V lookup: CDR1 PRHDT, CDR2 FYEKMQ (reference sequence). CDR3 size: 13 residues. Deletions cut 5 bases from V and 5 bases from J, with 12 bases between. The CDR3 bases are TGTGCCAGCAGCCATGGGGGTTTTGAGACCCAGTACTTC. Residues: CASSHGGFETQYF.

The V and J genes are TRBV5-6 and TRBJ2-5; 8 bases align to TRBD2. The CDR3 runs 15 residues. Germline CDR1 and CDR2: SGHDT and YYEEEE. V shed 2 bases, J shed 5 bases, and the junction held 8 bases outside the gene matches. CDR3 DNA sequence: TGTGCCAGCAGCTTCGGGGGGGCCTTCGGGGAGACCCAGTACTTC. As protein: CASSFGGAFGETQYF.

The chain recombines TRBV19 with TRBJ2-3; no firm D call. Germline CDR1 reads LNHDA; CDR2 reads SQIVND (reference sequence). Trimming stripped 0 bases from V and 3 bases from J, with 10 bases between. There are 15 residues in the CDR3. The CDR3 here is CASSIDETETDTQYF. The DNA for the CDR3 is TGTGCCAGTAGTATAGACGAGACTGAGACAGATACGCAGTATTTT. Full variable domain (missing parts from reference TRBV19 and TRBJ2-3): DGGITQSPKYLFRKEGQNVTLSCEQNLNHDAMYWYRQDPGQGLRLIYYSQIVNDFQKGDIAEGYSVSREKKESFPLTVTSAQKNPTAFYLCASSIDETETDTQYFGPGTRLTVL.

This clone was seen a few times. The chain recombines TRBV7-2 with TRBJ2-7; D is uncertain. Germline lookup yields CDR1 SGHTA and CDR2 FQGNSA. V was clipped by 0 bases and J by 1 base, with 7 bases between them. CDR3 length: 14 residues. DNA for the CDR3: TGTGCCAGCAGCTTAGCAGGCCCTTCCTACGAGCAGTACTTC. Its translation: CASSLAGPSYEQYF.

The rearrangement links TRBV5-4 to TRBJ2-1; D not certain. CDR3 length: 13 residues. Germline values: CDR1 SGHNT, CDR2 YYREEE (reference sequence). With 3 bases removed from V and 5 bases from J, the gap between germline ends came to 9 bases. The CDR3 here is CASSSRPDNEQFF. As DNA, the CDR3 is TGTGCCAGCAGCTCGAGACCCGACAATGAGCAGTTCTTC.

This clone appeared a few times. The chain combines TRBV7-9 with TRBJ2-2, with 11 nucleotides matching TRBD1. Germline CDR1 is SEHNR and CDR2 is FQNEAQ (reference sequence). Trimming took 5 bases from V and 5 from J; bases not matched to a gene: 4. The CDR3 is made up of 15 amino acids. CDR3 sequence reads: CASSPGQGDTGELFF. CDR3 DNA: TGTGCCAGCAGCCCGGGACAGGGGGATACCGGGGAGCTGTTTTTT.

The chain combines TRBV2 with TRBJ1-2, with 7 positions matching TRBD1. This CDR3 contains 14 residues. V was pared by 3 bases and J by 8 bases, with 9 bases of the junction left unmatched. Germline-derived CDR1 and CDR2 are SNHLY and FYNNEI. CDR3 in amino acids: CASSDGTDLAGYTF. As DNA, the CDR3 is TGTGCCAGCAGTGACGGGACAGACCTCGCGGGCTACACCTTC.

This sequence joins TRBV2 and TRBJ2-7; a weak D match, TRBD2 (7 bases). CDR1 and CDR2 (germline): SNHLY, FYNNEI. The ends were cut back, 7 bases at V and 3 bases at J, with 16 bases in the middle. This CDR3 region has 14 residues. The CDR3 loop reads CASMGGGLNYEQYF. CDR3 nucleotides: TGTGCCAGCATGGGAGGGGGACTCAACTACGAGCAGTACTTC. Combining the CDR3 with reference TRBV2 and TRBJ2-7 gives the whole variable domain EPEVTQTPSHQVTQMGQEVILRCVPISNHLYFYWYRQILGQKVEFLVSFYNNEISEKSEIFDDQFSVERPDGSNFTLKIRSTKLEDSAMYFCASMGGGLNYEQYFGPGTRLTVT.

This sequence joins TRBV5-5 and TRBJ1-5; D is unclear. With 7 bases removed from V and 0 bases from J, the gap between germline ends came to 14 bases. The CDR3 totals 15 residues. Germline CDR1 SGHKS, CDR2 YYEKEE (reference sequence). This CDR3 reads CASREAGNSNQPQHF. CDR3 nucleotide sequence: TGTGCCAGCCGCGAGGCAGGCAATAGCAATCAGCCCCAGCATTTT.

V and J are TRBV5-1 and TRBJ2-3, with unresolved D. Deletions cut 5 bases from V and 3 bases from J, with 4 bases between. This CDR3 contains 11 residues. The germline gives CDR1 SGHRS, CDR2 YFSETQ. CDR3 region: CASRGTDTQYF. The DNA for the CDR3 is TGCGCCAGCAGGGGAACAGATACGCAGTATTTT.

The chain joins TRBV11-2 to TRBJ2-6, with D possibly being TRBD2 (5 bases). Trimming shortened V by 4 bases and J by 0 bases, and 10 bases separated the two germline ends. Germline CDR1 SGHAT, CDR2 FQNNGV. This CDR3 has 16 amino acids. CDR3 nucleotide sequence: TGTGCCAGCAGCTCAAAAGGACTCTCTGGGGCCAACGTCCTGACTTTC. Translation gives CASSSKGLSGANVLTF.